The rows below give T cell receptor beta chains drawn from one sample of a study of blood T cell repertoires in COVID-19. Clones were sequenced by immunoSEQ multiplex PCR, and TCRdb holds only the in-frame ones, with some missing. Of over 150,000 clones listed, 70% to 90% are singletons. Sequenced material: peripheral blood. Receptors originate from a man aged 25 to 40 with acute or convalescent COVID-19. Both conserved end residues are part of each CDR3. The order of the fields is V gene, D gene, CDR3 length, clone size, J gene, CDR3 protein, CDR3 DNA. D genes are given only for firm matches. A clone size is listed for some rows: how often the clone was seen (once, few, many), or a class if it is expanded.

TRBV27	TRBD2	14	few	TRBJ2-3	CASSRPAAGFTQYF	TGTGCCAGCAGCCGACCAGCAGCGGGGTTTACGCAGTATTTT
TRBV7-3	TRBD2	15	.	TRBJ2-3	CASSELGGLMDTQYF	TGTGCCAGCAGCGAACTCGGGGGGTTGATGGATACGCAGTATTTT
TRBV7-9	TRBD2	16	.	TRBJ2-2	CASSSGLAGANGELFF	TGTGCCAGCAGCTCGGGACTAGCGGGCGCGAACGGGGAGCTGTTTTTT
TRBV6-6	.	14	.	TRBJ1-2	CASSYSNREGGYTF	TGTGCCAGCAGTTACTCGAACAGGGAAGGCGGCTACACCTTC
TRBV27	TRBD1	14	once	TRBJ1-6	CASRIGQGSSPLHF	TGTGCCAGCAGAATAGGACAGGGGAGTTCACCCCTCCACTTT
TRBV5-1	TRBD1	13	few	TRBJ1-1	CASSQGAGAEAFF	TGCGCCAGCAGCCAGGGGGCAGGGGCTGAAGCTTTCTTT
TRBV2	.	15	.	TRBJ2-3	CASSAREHGTDTQYF	TGTGCCAGCAGTGCCCGGGAACACGGCACAGATACGCAGTATTTT
TRBV2	TRBD1	13	.	TRBJ2-7	CASSGTGGYEQYF	TGTGCCAGCAGCGGTACAGGGGGCTACGAGCAGTACTTC
TRBV5-1	.	15	.	TRBJ1-2	CASSRSGGQNYGYTF	TGCGCCAGCAGCAGGTCCGGGGGGCAGAACTATGGCTACACCTTC
TRBV5-6	TRBD1	15	.	TRBJ1-5	CASSLDRGSNQPQHF	TGTGCCAGCAGCTTGGACAGGGGAAGCAATCAGCCCCAGCATTTT
TRBV27	TRBD1	15	.	TRBJ2-7	CASSSEGQGAGEQYF	TGTGCCAGCAGCTCTGAGGGACAGGGGGCGGGGGAGCAGTACTTC
TRBV6-5	.	14	.	TRBJ1-5	CASSPDFPNQPQHF	TGTGCCAGCAGTCCTGACTTTCCCAATCAGCCCCAGCATTTT
TRBV6-5	TRBD1	15	.	TRBJ2-7	CASSSRQGAMGEQYF	TGTGCCAGCAGCTCGAGACAGGGGGCGATGGGGGAGCAGTACTTC
TRBV24-1	.	11	.	TRBJ2-1	CATSDRQEQFF	TGTGCCACCAGTGATCGACAGGAGCAGTTCTTC
TRBV15	.	15	.	TRBJ1-6	CATNFASSYNSPLHF	TGTGCCACCAATTTTGCGAGCTCCTATAATTCACCCCTCCACTTT
TRBV10-3	TRBD2	14	.	TRBJ2-3	CAISGGLAVDTQYF	TGTGCCATCAGTGGGGGACTAGCAGTGGATACGCAGTATTTT
TRBV5-8	TRBD1	16	once	TRBJ1-6	CASSLRGQGYNSPLHF	TGTGCCAGCAGCTTGCGGGGACAGGGGTATAATTCACCCCTCCACTTT
TRBV30	TRBD1	16	.	TRBJ2-2	CAWSLRTGGTTGELFF	TGTGCCTGGAGCCTCAGGACAGGGGGGACCACCGGGGAGCTGTTTTTT
TRBV24-1	.	14	.	TRBJ2-1	CATSDPSSQAGQFF	TGTGCCACCAGTGATCCGTCCAGCCAGGCGGGGCAGTTCTTC
TRBV29-1	.	12	.	TRBJ2-5	CSQLGVGETQYF	TGCAGCCAGCTAGGGGTTGGGGAGACCCAGTACTTC
TRBV7-9	.	16	.	TRBJ2-4	CASSLRPFEGKNIQYF	TGTGCCAGCAGCTTAAGGCCCTTCGAGGGCAAAAACATTCAGTACTTC
TRBV15	.	14	.	TRBJ1-1	CATRNRVFASEAFF	TGTGCCACCAGAAACAGGGTGTTCGCGTCTGAAGCTTTCTTT
TRBV15	TRBD1	15	.	TRBJ2-4	CATSRTDRVSSIQYF	TGTGCCACCAGCAGAACGGACAGGGTATCGAGCATTCAGTACTTC
TRBV28	TRBD1	15	.	TRBJ2-7	CASSRTGTAGYEQYF	TGTGCCAGCAGTAGAACCGGGACAGCCGGCTACGAGCAGTACTTC
TRBV27	.	17	.	TRBJ1-6	CASSFRGVASYNSPLHF	TGTGCCAGCAGTTTTCGGGGGGTGGCCTCCTATAATTCACCCCTCCACTTT
TRBV25-1	.	15	.	TRBJ1-4	CASRDQGWTNEKLFF	TGTGCCAGCAGAGATCAGGGGTGGACTAATGAAAAACTGTTTTTT
TRBV5-1	TRBD1	15	.	TRBJ1-5	CASSFSGTGDQPQHF	TGCGCCAGCAGCTTCTCCGGGACAGGGGATCAGCCCCAGCATTTT
TRBV19	TRBD2	13	.	TRBJ2-1	CASGHGTSYEQFF	TGTGCCAGTGGTCATGGGACTAGCTATGAGCAGTTCTTC
TRBV7-2	TRBD2	17	.	TRBJ2-1	CASSPWSLAARGNEQFF	TGTGCCAGCAGCCCCTGGAGCCTAGCGGCCCGTGGGAATGAGCAGTTCTTC
TRBV12-3/TRBV12-4	.	12	.	TRBJ2-7	CASSPTRGEQYF	TGTGCCAGCAGCCCGACTAGAGGCGAGCAGTACTTC
TRBV7-9	TRBD1	17	few	TRBJ1-3	CASSLRGRQGAKDTIYF	TGTGCCAGCAGCTTAAGAGGCCGACAGGGGGCGAAGGACACCATATATTTT
TRBV5-1	.	14	.	TRBJ1-4	CASSFTGANEKLFF	TGCGCCAGCAGCTTCACGGGGGCTAATGAAAAACTGTTTTTT